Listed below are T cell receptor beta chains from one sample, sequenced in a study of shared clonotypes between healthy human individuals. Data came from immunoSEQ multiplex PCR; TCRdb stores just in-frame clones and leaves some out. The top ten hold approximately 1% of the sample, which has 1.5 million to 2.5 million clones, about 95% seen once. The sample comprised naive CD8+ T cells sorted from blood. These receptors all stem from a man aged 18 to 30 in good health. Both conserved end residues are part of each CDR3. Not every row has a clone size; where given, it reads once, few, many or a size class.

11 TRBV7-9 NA CASSSDQKLFF
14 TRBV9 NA CASSPRLAGAEQYF
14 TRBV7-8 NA CASSPSPGGGELFF
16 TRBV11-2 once CASSLGGWGAKDEQFF
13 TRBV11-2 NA CASSIKLGYEQYF
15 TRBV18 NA CASSLAGRNTGELFF
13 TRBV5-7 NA CASSSPGESPLHF
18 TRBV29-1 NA CSVEFLLGSGGAQETQYF
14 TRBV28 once CASTHGGAGETQYF
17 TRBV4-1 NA CASSQTPPGLVSNEQFF
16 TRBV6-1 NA CASSEIGSRGTDTQYF
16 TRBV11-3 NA CASSLGIGQHNQPQHF
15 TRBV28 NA CASSPRWGYNYGYTF
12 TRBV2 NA CASRTAGYGYTF
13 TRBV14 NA CASSFGTAYEQYF
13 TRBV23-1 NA CARGQGAVKEQYF
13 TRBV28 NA CASSSGGEETQYF
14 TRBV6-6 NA CASSYAMGSQPQHF
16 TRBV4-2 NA CASSQDPGDPVQPQHF
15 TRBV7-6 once CASSLLSPDTGELFF
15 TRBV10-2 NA CASSPNREGSYEQYF
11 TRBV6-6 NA CASSPNTEAFF
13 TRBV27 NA CASSLSSWTEAFF
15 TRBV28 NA CASSLLGSSDTEAFF
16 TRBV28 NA CASSSWDRGYNSPLHF
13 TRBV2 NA CASSGWRNQPQHF
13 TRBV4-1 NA CASSPTGLDEQYF
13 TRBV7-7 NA CASSLFLNTEAFF
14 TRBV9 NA CASSVGVSSYEQYF
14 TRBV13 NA CASSFPTGGKTQYF
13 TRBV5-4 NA CASSLGRVNGYTF
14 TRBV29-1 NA CSVGGGDTSYEQYF
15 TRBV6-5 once CASSYSGGARNEQFF
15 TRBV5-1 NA CASSLGLAAYNEQFF
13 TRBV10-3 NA CAINLEGSYEQYF
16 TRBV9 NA CASSVVSGQEPPGTFF
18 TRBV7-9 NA CASQLGGLPSSGANALTF
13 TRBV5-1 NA CASSLLGNTEAFF
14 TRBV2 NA CASTPTSDTDTQYF
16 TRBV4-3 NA CASSQESGGFTYEQYF